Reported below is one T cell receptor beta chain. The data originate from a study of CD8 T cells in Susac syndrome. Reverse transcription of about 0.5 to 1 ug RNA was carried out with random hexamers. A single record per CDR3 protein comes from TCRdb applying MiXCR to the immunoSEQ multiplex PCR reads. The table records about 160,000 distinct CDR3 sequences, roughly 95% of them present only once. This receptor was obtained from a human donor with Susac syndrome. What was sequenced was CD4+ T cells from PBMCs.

CDR3 amino acids: CASSQRLAWDTQYF. DNA of the CDR3: TGTGCCAGCAGCCAAAGACTAGCATGGGATACGCAGTATTTT. The chain links TRBV14 to TRBJ2-3; 7 bases are a match to TRBD2. Germline CDR1 and CDR2: SGHDN and FVKESK. Trimming removed 2 bases from V and 6 bases from J; junction bases left unmatched: 5. This CDR3 has 14 residues.